These T cell receptor beta chains were read from a single sample in a study of blood T cell repertoires in COVID-19. The table came from immunoSEQ multiplex PCR; TCRdb's copy has only in-frame clones and leaves some out. Altogether approximately 230,000 clones are present, roughly 88% being singletons, with the ten largest covering roughly 6.8%. The sample comprised peripheral blood. Source of these receptors: a woman in her twenties or thirties with COVID-19, enrolled during active disease. Both conserved end residues are part of each CDR3. A D gene is named only where the DNA matches it firmly. Rows may omit the clone size; those that give it use once, few, many or a size class.

TRBJ2-2 TRBD2 TRBV7-2 - CASSRGTTGGELFF TGTGCCAGCAGCCGTGGGACTACTGGGGGGGAGCTGTTTTTT
TRBJ2-5 TRBD1 TRBV4-1 - CASSQTPPGQGTMGETQYF TGCGCCAGCAGCCAAACTCCCCCGGGACAGGGCACGATGGGAGAGACCCAGTACTTC
TRBJ2-1 - TRBV7-9 - CASSLAGQLSYNEQFF TGTGCCAGCAGCTTAGCGGGCCAGCTCTCCTACAATGAGCAGTTCTTC
TRBJ1-2 - TRBV9 - CASSVDSYFQEKGKGYTF TGTGCCAGCAGCGTAGACTCCTATTTTCAGGAAAAGGGGAAGGGCTACACCTTC
TRBJ2-1 - TRBV7-2 - CASTRESPEQFF TGTGCCAGCACCCGCGAGAGTCCCGAGCAGTTCTTC
TRBJ2-5 TRBD2 TRBV19 - CASSPTSAIGETQYF TGTGCCAGTAGTCCGACTAGCGCGATCGGGGAGACCCAGTACTTC
TRBJ2-1 TRBD2 TRBV7-2 - CASSGVGTSGRSSYNEQFF TGTGCCAGCAGCGGGGTAGGGACTAGCGGGAGGAGCTCCTACAATGAGCAGTTCTTC
TRBJ1-4 TRBD1 TRBV6-5 - CASSSGGQGNEKLFF TGTGCCAGCAGCTCCGGGGGACAGGGTAATGAAAAACTGTTTTTT
TRBJ2-1 TRBD2 TRBV2 - CASSALAGGGYEQFF TGTGCCAGCAGTGCACTAGCGGGAGGGGGGTATGAGCAGTTCTTC
TRBJ2-3 TRBD2 TRBV4-2 - CASSTRLAGVTDTQYF TGTGCCAGCAGCACCCGACTAGCGGGGGTTACAGATACGCAGTATTTT
TRBJ2-7 - TRBV7-9 - CASTPRTGSGEQYF TGTGCCAGCACCCCCAGAACAGGGTCCGGCGAGCAGTACTTC
TRBJ2-1 - TRBV7-9 - CASSFENEQFF TGTGCCAGCAGCTTTGAGAATGAGCAGTTCTTC
TRBJ2-7 - TRBV5-5 - CASSLETQEDEQYF TGTGCCAGCAGCTTAGAGACGCAGGAGGACGAGCAGTACTTC
TRBJ1-2 - TRBV19 once CASSIGGHGYTF TGTGCCAGTAGTATAGGGGGGCACGGCTACACCTTC
TRBJ2-7 - TRBV7-2 - CASSLELGPYEQYF TGTGCCAGCAGCTTAGAACTGGGCCCCTACGAGCAGTACTTC
TRBJ2-1 TRBD2 TRBV6-6 - CATGGNNEQFF TGTGCCACCGGGGGGAACAATGAGCAGTTCTTC
TRBJ2-1 - TRBV5-4 - CASSLGSLSSYNEQFF TGTGCCAGCAGCTTGGGTTCCTTGAGCTCCTACAATGAGCAGTTCTTC
TRBJ1-6 - TRBV10-3 - CAIRQTDYNSPLHF TGTGCCATCAGACAGACAGATTATAATTCACCCCTCCACTTT
TRBJ2-2 - TRBV18 few CASSSQGRRDTGELFF TGTGCCAGCTCATCTCAGGGGAGACGGGACACCGGGGAGCTGTTTTTT
TRBJ1-4 TRBD1 TRBV27 - CASRVDRLNEKLFF TGTGCCAGCAGGGTGGACAGGTTAAATGAAAAACTGTTTTTT
TRBJ1-1 - TRBV12-3/TRBV12-4 - CASLRERVTEAFF TGTGCCAGCCTCAGGGAAAGGGTCACTGAAGCTTTCTTT
TRBJ2-5 - TRBV10-3 - CAISAYQETQYF TGTGCCATCAGTGCGTACCAAGAGACCCAGTACTTC
TRBJ2-7 - TRBV7-8 - CASSAGVGGLYEQYF TGTGCCAGCAGCGCGGGGGTCGGGGGGCTCTACGAGCAGTACTTC
TRBJ1-5 - TRBV6-5 - CASSYSFGGSNQPQHF TGTGCCAGCAGTTACTCGTTCGGAGGTAGCAATCAGCCCCAGCATTTT
TRBJ2-1 TRBD2 TRBV5-6 - CASSSPTSGDYNEQFF TGTGCCAGCAGCTCCCCGACTAGCGGGGATTACAATGAGCAGTTCTTC
TRBJ2-4 TRBD1 TRBV10-1 - CASVRAGGTLMGKNIQYF TGCGCCAGCGTCAGGGCAGGGGGTACCCTTATGGGCAAAAACATTCAGTACTTC
TRBJ1-6 - TRBV5-4 - CASSLGQNSYNSPLHF TGTGCCAGCAGCTTGGGACAGAACTCCTATAATTCACCCCTCCACTTT
TRBJ1-1 - TRBV19 - CASSIGLETQAFF TGTGCCAGTAGTATAGGTCTTGAGACACAAGCTTTCTTT
TRBJ2-3 - TRBV24-1 - CATSDFWGRTDTQYF TGTGCCACCAGTGATTTTTGGGGGCGGACAGATACGCAGTATTTT
TRBJ2-2 - TRBV7-9 few CASSPRDGELFF TGTGCCAGCAGCCCCCGGGACGGGGAGCTGTTTTTT
TRBJ1-2 - TRBV11-2 - CASSLDRGYGYTF TGTGCCAGCAGCTTAGACAGGGGCTATGGCTACACCTTC
TRBJ1-1 - TRBV27 - CASSLQGTRRDTEAFF TGTGCCAGCAGTTTACAGGGGACCCGACGGGACACTGAAGCTTTCTTT
TRBJ1-2 - TRBV15 - CATSELPGSSGYTF TGTGCCACCAGCGAATTACCAGGCTCCAGTGGCTACACCTTC
TRBJ2-6 - TRBV15 - CATSTQDSDYSGANVLTF TGTGCCACCAGCACCCAGGACAGTGATTACTCTGGGGCCAACGTCCTGACTTTC
TRBJ2-1 - TRBV6-2/TRBV6-3 - CASSADRYHNEQFF TGTGCCAGCAGTGCCGACAGGTATCACAATGAGCAGTTCTTC
TRBJ2-1 - TRBV11-2 - CASSPGTSYTRGYEQFF TGTGCCAGCAGCCCTGGGACATCATACACACGAGGGTATGAGCAGTTCTTC
TRBJ2-3 - TRBV12-3/TRBV12-4 - CASSSRGDTQYF TGTGCCAGCAGCTCCAGAGGGGATACGCAGTATTTT
TRBJ2-3 TRBD1 TRBV4-3 once CASSQGDRGTDTQYF TGCGCCAGCAGCCAAGGGGACAGGGGCACAGATACGCAGTATTTT
TRBJ1-2 - TRBV10-3 - CAISESRTEGYGYTF TGTGCCATCAGTGAGTCAAGGACAGAGGGCTATGGCTACACCTTC